The clone carrying this T cell receptor (beta chain) was observed a few times. Its antigen remains unknown. Rearranged V-D-J TRB sequences were amplified with a mixed TRB-A/B primer pool. TCRdb re-analysed the multiplex PCR reads in MiXCR, keeping a single row per CDR3 protein. Here the sample spans roughly 6,800 distinct CDR3 sequences, approximately 40% being singletons. TCR beta rearrangements were amplified from peripheral blood genomic DNA. The record originates from a study of T cell repertoires in aging, cancer and after chemotherapy. Study results and limitations: Median generation probability rose over the chemotherapy interval in each cancer cohort, suggesting rebound thymic output. Untreated cancer patients had significantly lower blood TCR diversity than age-matched healthy donors.

The sample comprised blood. The clonotype comes from a human donor in good health.

CDR3 DNA: TGTGCCAGTAGTATCCTCGACAGCCTCAAAAACATTCAGTACTTC. Translated: CASSILDSLKNIQYF. V usage is TRBV19 and J usage is TRBJ2-4; a possible D gene is TRBD1 (5 bases). The germline gives CDR1 LNHDA, CDR2 SQIVND (reference sequence). CDR3 length: 15 amino acids. V was cut by 3 bases and J by 3 bases, with 12 bases left in between. The variable domain in full, completed from reference TRBV19 and TRBJ2-4, reads DGGITQSPKYLFRKEGQNVTLSCEQNLNHDAMYWYRQDPGQGLRLIYYSQIVNDFQKGDIAEGYSVSREKKESFPLTVTSAQKNPTAFYLCASSILDSLKNIQYFGAGTRLSVL.